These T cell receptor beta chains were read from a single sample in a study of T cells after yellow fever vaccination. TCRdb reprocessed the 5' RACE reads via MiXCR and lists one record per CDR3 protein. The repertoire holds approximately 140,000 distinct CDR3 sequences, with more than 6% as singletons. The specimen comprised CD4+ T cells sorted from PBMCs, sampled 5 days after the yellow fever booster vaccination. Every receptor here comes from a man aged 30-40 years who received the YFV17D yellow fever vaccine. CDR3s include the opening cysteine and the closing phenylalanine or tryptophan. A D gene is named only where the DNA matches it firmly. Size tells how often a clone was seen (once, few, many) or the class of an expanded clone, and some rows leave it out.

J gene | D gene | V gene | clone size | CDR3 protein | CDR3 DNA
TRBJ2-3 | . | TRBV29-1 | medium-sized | CSVCTRSRDTQYF | TGCAGCGTCTGTACCAGGTCCAGGGATACGCAGTATTTT
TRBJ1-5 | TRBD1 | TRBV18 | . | CASSPDRGQPQHF | TGTGCCAGCTCACCGGACAGGGGTCAGCCCCAGCATTTT
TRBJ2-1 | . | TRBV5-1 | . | CASSDGGGSYNEQFF | TGCGCCAGCAGCGACGGGGGCGGATCCTACAATGAGCAGTTCTTC
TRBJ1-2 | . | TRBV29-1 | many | CSVIYQAPYGYTF | TGCAGCGTTATCTATCAGGCCCCCTATGGCTACACCTTC
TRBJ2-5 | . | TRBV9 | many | CASSVSNQETQYF | TGTGCCAGCAGCGTATCCAACCAAGAGACCCAGTACTTC
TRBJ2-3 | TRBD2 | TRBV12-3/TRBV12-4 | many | CASSFLTSGAHTQYF | TGTGCCAGCAGTTTTCTGACTAGCGGAGCACATACGCAGTATTTT
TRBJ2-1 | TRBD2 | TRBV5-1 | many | CASSLAPAGVYNEQFF | TGCGCCAGCAGCTTGGCCCCAGCGGGGGTTTACAATGAGCAGTTCTTC
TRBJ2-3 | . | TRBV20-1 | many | CSARHTRIGDTQYF | TGCAGTGCTAGACATACAAGGATAGGGGATACGCAGTATTTT
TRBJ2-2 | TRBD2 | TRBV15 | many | CATSRRGGGRITGELFF | TGTGCCACCAGCCGGCGGGGGGGCGGAAGGATCACCGGGGAGCTGTTTTTT
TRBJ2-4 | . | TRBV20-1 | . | CSARRRVENIQYF | TGCAGTGCCAGACGGCGAGTCGAAAACATTCAGTACTTC
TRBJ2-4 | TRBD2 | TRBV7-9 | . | CASSPQEAGGNIQYF | TGTGCCAGCAGCCCCCAAGAGGCGGGGGGCAACATTCAGTACTTC
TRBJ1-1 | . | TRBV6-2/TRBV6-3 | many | CASSKKAGGTEAFF | TGTGCCAGCAGCAAGAAAGCTGGGGGCACTGAAGCTTTCTTT
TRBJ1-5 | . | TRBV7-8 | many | CASSGSIQTVTVPQHF | TGTGCCAGCAGCGGTTCTATCCAGACAGTGACCGTGCCCCAGCATTTT
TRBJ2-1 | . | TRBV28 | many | CASSSVHLRQFF | TGTGCCAGCAGTTCGGTACACCTGAGGCAGTTCTTC
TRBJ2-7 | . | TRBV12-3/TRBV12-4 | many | CASRPAIAYEQYF | TGTGCCAGCAGGCCGGCGATTGCCTACGAGCAGTACTTC
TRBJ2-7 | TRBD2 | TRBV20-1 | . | CSAIGTSGAPYEQYF | TGCAGTGCTATTGGGACTAGCGGAGCCCCCTACGAGCAGTACTTC
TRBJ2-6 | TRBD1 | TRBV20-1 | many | CSARIPGQGLTGLTF | TGCAGTGCTAGAATTCCGGGACAGGGTCTCACCGGCCTGACTTTC
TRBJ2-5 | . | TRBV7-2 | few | CASSWGQETQYF | TGTGCCAGCAGCTGGGGGCAAGAGACCCAGTACTTC
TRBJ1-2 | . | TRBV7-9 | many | CASSDPGGTVPF | TGTGCCAGCAGCGACCCGGGAGGAACGGTCCCCTTC
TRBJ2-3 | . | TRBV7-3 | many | CASSLNGGQTQYF | TGTGCCAGCAGCTTAAACGGGGGACAGACGCAGTATTTT
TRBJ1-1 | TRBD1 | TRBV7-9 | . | CASSLGQGVEAFF | TGTGCCAGCAGCTTGGGACAGGGGGTTGAAGCTTTCTTT
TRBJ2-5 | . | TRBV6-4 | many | CANDNLGETQYF | TGTGCCAACGACAATCTGGGGGAGACCCAGTACTTC
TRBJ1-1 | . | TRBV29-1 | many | CTTVVWGTEAFF | TGCACGACGGTTGTCTGGGGAACTGAAGCTTTCTTT
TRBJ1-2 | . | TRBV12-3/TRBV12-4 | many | CASSLGHRPGYTF | TGTGCCAGCAGTTTGGGACACCGGCCTGGCTACACCTTC
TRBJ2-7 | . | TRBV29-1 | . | CSVELGGYEQYF | TGCAGCGTTGAATTGGGGGGCTACGAGCAGTACTTC
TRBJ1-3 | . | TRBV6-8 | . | CASSGDLGRAGNTIYF | TGTGCCAGCAGTGGGGACCTCGGTAGGGCTGGAAACACCATATATTTT
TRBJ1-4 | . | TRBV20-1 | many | CSVPAGEKLFF | TGCAGTGTTCCCGCGGGGGAAAAACTGTTTTTT
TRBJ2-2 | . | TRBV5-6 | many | CASSSVFRTGELFF | TGTGCCAGCAGCTCGGTTTTTCGGACCGGGGAGCTGTTTTTT
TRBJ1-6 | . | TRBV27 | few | CASSFRGDPVSGSPLHF | TGTGCCAGCAGTTTTCGGGGGGACCCGGTTTCGGGGTCACCCCTCCACTTT
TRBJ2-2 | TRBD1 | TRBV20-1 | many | CSARKERRTDRATGELFF | TGCAGTGCCCGAAAAGAAAGACGTACAGACAGGGCCACCGGGGAGCTGTTTTTT
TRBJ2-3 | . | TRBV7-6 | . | CASSLGVIRTSTQYF | TGTGCCAGCAGCTTAGGTGTCATCAGGACTTCCACGCAGTATTTT
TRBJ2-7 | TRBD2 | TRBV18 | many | CASSPAGLAGLSGYEQYF | TGTGCCAGCTCACCAGCCGGACTAGCGGGATTATCCGGCTACGAGCAGTACTTC
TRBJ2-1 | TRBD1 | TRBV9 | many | CASSTGTGGPNEQFF | TGTGCCAGCAGTACCGGGACAGGGGGTCCCAATGAGCAGTTCTTC
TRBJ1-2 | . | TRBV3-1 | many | CASSQDVLYGYTF | TGTGCCAGCAGCCAAGATGTCCTATATGGCTACACCTTC
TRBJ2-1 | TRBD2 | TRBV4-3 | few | CASSHPRSGTSGSRDEQFF | TGCGCCAGCAGCCATCCCAGAAGCGGGACTAGCGGGAGTCGGGATGAGCAGTTCTTC
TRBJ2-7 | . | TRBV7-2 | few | CASSSEVGGYEQYF | TGTGCCAGCAGCTCAGAGGTGGGAGGCTACGAGCAGTACTTC
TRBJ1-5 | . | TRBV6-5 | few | CASRPSPTVYSNQPQHF | TGTGCCAGCAGACCTAGCCCGACAGTTTATAGCAATCAGCCCCAGCATTTT
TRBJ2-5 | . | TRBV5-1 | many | CASSQTLGRQETQYF | TGCGCCAGCAGCCAGACACTTGGGAGACAAGAGACCCAGTACTTC
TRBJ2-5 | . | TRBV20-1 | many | CSARGPQETQYF | TGCAGTGCTAGAGGCCCCCAAGAGACCCAGTACTTC
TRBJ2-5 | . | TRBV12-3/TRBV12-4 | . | CARSLARGTRGLQETQYF | TGTGCCCGCAGTTTAGCGCGAGGGACACGAGGATTACAAGAGACCCAGTACTTC
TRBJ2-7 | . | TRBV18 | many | CASSPQHIYEQYF | TGTGCCAGCTCACCCCAGCACATCTACGAGCAGTACTTC
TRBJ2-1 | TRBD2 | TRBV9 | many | CASSVGPTGRPGEQFF | TGTGCCAGCAGCGTAGGCCCGACCGGGAGGCCCGGTGAGCAGTTCTTC
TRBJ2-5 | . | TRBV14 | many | CASSAGPKKFPNQETQYF | TGTGCCAGCAGCGCGGGGCCTAAGAAATTCCCTAACCAAGAGACCCAGTACTTC
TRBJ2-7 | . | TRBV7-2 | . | CASSFNREKQYF | TGTGCCAGCAGCTTCAACAGGGAGAAGCAGTACTTC
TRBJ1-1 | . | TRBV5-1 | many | CASSLGTVEAFF | TGCGCCAGCAGCCTAGGGACGGTAGAAGCTTTCTTT
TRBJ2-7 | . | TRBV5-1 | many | CASKFTAEPSKQYF | TGCGCCAGCAAGTTTACAGCTGAACCGTCGAAGCAGTACTTC
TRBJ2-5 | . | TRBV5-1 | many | CASMGLALETQYF | TGCGCCAGCATGGGGCTTGCGTTGGAGACCCAGTACTTC
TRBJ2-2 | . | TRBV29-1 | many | CSVWRADTGELFF | TGCAGCGTTTGGAGGGCGGACACCGGGGAGCTGTTTTTT
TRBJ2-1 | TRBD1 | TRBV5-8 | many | CASSLDRGAYNEQFF | TGTGCCAGCAGCTTAGACAGGGGGGCCTACAATGAGCAGTTCTTC
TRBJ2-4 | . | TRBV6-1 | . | CASLSFVADDQNIQYF | TGTGCCAGCTTGTCCTTTGTGGCAGACGATCAAAACATTCAGTACTTC
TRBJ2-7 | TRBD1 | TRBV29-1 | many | CSAWDRALSVSNEQYF | TGCAGCGCCTGGGACAGGGCCCTATCTGTGTCGAACGAGCAGTACTTC
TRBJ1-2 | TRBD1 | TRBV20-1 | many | CSAATPTGGGSSYGYTF | TGCAGTGCTGCTACCCCGACAGGGGGAGGGAGTTCCTATGGCTACACCTTC
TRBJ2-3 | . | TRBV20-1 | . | CSAERGTDTQYF | TGCAGTGCCGAAAGGGGCACAGATACGCAGTATTTT
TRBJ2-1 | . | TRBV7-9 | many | CAITGLDNEQFF | TGTGCCATAACGGGACTCGACAATGAGCAGTTCTTC
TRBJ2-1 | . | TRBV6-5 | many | CASSYGGSLGYNEQFF | TGTGCCAGCAGTTACGGAGGTAGCTTAGGGTACAATGAGCAGTTCTTC
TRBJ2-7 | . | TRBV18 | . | CASSPGPVSYEQYF | TGTGCCAGCTCCCCCGGGCCAGTTTCCTACGAGCAGTACTTC